A selection of T cell receptor beta chains follows, all from one sample in a study of T cell responses to AZD1222 COVID-19 vaccine. Repertoires were generated with immunoSEQ multiplex PCR, while TCRdb's copy carries only in-frame clones and drops some. The table shows fewer than 75,000 clones, with approximately 90% occurring only once. This specimen consisted of peripheral blood, obtained 28 days after the second dose of the MenACWY control vaccine. The receptors here all came from an adult who received the MenACWY meningococcal vaccine as a control. Both conserved end residues are part of each CDR3. Fields, in order: J gene, V gene, D gene, CDR3 DNA, CDR3 protein. The D gene is left open where the match is weak.

j_call: TRBJ2-3
v_call: TRBV11-2
d_call: TRBD2
cdr3_nt: TGTGCCAGCAGCCCCCTCGTTCGGAGCGGGGGAGGGGATACGCAGTATTTT
cdr3_aa: CASSPLVRSGGGDTQYF

j_call: TRBJ1-4
v_call: TRBV25-1
d_call: TRBD1
cdr3_nt: TGTGCCAGCAGCATTACAGGGGGCTTCGAAAAACTGTTTTTT
cdr3_aa: CASSITGGFEKLFF

j_call: TRBJ2-7
v_call: TRBV6-5
d_call: -
cdr3_nt: TGTGCCAGTTCCCAAACTAATCTGTACGAGCAGTACTTC
cdr3_aa: CASSQTNLYEQYF

j_call: TRBJ2-2
v_call: TRBV5-4
d_call: -
cdr3_nt: TGTGCCAGCAGCGCCCCGGGAAGCGGCACCGGGGAGCTGTTTTTT
cdr3_aa: CASSAPGSGTGELFF

j_call: TRBJ2-1
v_call: TRBV27
d_call: -
cdr3_nt: TGTGCCAGCAGTTTATCAGGGATTGCCTACAATGAGCAGTTCTTC
cdr3_aa: CASSLSGIAYNEQFF

j_call: TRBJ2-5
v_call: TRBV7-2
d_call: -
cdr3_nt: TGTGCCAGCAGCTTAGGGATGGAGAGGTGGCAAGAGACCCAGTACTTC
cdr3_aa: CASSLGMERWQETQYF

j_call: TRBJ2-1
v_call: TRBV19
d_call: -
cdr3_nt: TGTGCCAGTAGTCCCCCCTCCGGTCCATACAATGAGCAGTTCTTC
cdr3_aa: CASSPPSGPYNEQFF

j_call: TRBJ2-7
v_call: TRBV6-2/TRBV6-3
d_call: -
cdr3_nt: TGTGCCAGCAGTTACCGGGGCGCCTCGCTGGGTTACGAGCAGTACTTC
cdr3_aa: CASSYRGASLGYEQYF

j_call: TRBJ2-2
v_call: TRBV19
d_call: -
cdr3_nt: TGTGCCACCCTAGACCAAGGGGGGAACACCGGGGAGCTGTTTTTT
cdr3_aa: CATLDQGGNTGELFF

j_call: TRBJ2-7
v_call: TRBV10-3
d_call: TRBD2
cdr3_nt: TGTGCCACCAAGAGACAACTAGCGGGAGAGGACGAGCAGTACTTC
cdr3_aa: CATKRQLAGEDEQYF

j_call: TRBJ1-1
v_call: TRBV27
d_call: TRBD1
cdr3_nt: TGTGCCAGCAAGATGGGAACAGGGGGTCCCACTGAAGCTTTCTTT
cdr3_aa: CASKMGTGGPTEAFF

j_call: TRBJ2-2
v_call: TRBV7-7
d_call: -
cdr3_nt: TGTGCTAGCAGCCCCCGAGGCGTAGGTGGCACCGGGGAGCTGTTTTTT
cdr3_aa: CASSPRGVGGTGELFF

j_call: TRBJ1-1
v_call: TRBV5-1
d_call: -
cdr3_nt: TGCGCCAGCAGCTTGGTTGCTCTGACAGAAGCTTTCTTT
cdr3_aa: CASSLVALTEAFF